This TCR beta chain originates from a study of cytomegalovirus exposure and HLA in healthy donors. Notes on the study in general: With high specificity and sensitivity, the classifier reportedly diagnosed cytomegalovirus status. Earlier analysis found most TCR beta V segments productive about 87% or about 30% of the time. Links to common viral pathogens appeared, in a later analysis, for several of the most significant clusters. A later analysis reportedly identified an Asian-associated ancestry cluster as carrying fewer N-insertions than the approximately 670-donor mean.

Regarding this clone: Its antigen remains unknown.

It was with 60 Vbeta and 13 Jbeta primers that the PCR ran. The repertoire was sequenced with immunoSEQ multiplex PCR; TCRdb's copy has only in-frame clones and lacks some. The table shows around 150,000 clones, with 80% to 90% occurring only once. This CDR3 is built from 12 residues. Germline V gene sequence: CDR1 SGHDT, CDR2 YYEEEE. Trimming stripped 4 bases from V and 7 bases from J, with 9 bases between. This chain joins TRBV5-6 and TRBJ2-1; D is perhaps TRBD1 (6 bases). Material for sequencing was PBMCs. This receptor was identified in a man aged 50 to 60 in good health and CMV-seropositive. Here the CDR3 reads CASSPTGNEQFF. For the CDR3, the DNA is TGTGCCAGCAGCCCGACAGGAAATGAGCAGTTCTTC.